This T cell receptor (beta chain) was captured in a study of blood T cells in healthy people across ages. For this clonotype: What it recognizes is unknown.

Using a J-beta primer mix together with a sample-barcoded 5' primer, a second PCR was run for roughly 6 to 11 cycles. In TCRdb, the 5' RACE reads were re-called with MiXCR into one record per CDR3 protein. This table has about 830,000 distinct CDR3 sequences, over 45% appearing once. The CDR3 sequence is 14 residues long. The ends lost 5 bases at V and 5 bases at J; junction bases unmatched: 4. CDR1 and CDR2 from the germline V gene are DFQATT and SNEGSKA (reference sequence). Study outcomes and limitations: Estimated diversity, derived from one million T cells, was regarded as an underestimate.

The chain recombines TRBV20-1 with TRBJ2-2; 11 positions agree with TRBD2. Material: blood. The TCR originated in a man younger than 40 in good health. CDR3 sequence reads: CSARTSGSTGELFF. The CDR3 bases are TGCAGTGCTCGCACTAGCGGGAGTACCGGGGAGCTGTTTTTT.